The subject of this entry is one TCR beta chain. Its matching antigen is unknown. The PCR used 60 Vbeta and 13 Jbeta primers. Assay used: immunoSEQ multiplex PCR; TCRdb lists only in-frame clones, some missing. The sample yields approximately 150,000 clones, nearly 80% seen once. This specimen belongs to a study of cytomegalovirus exposure and HLA in healthy donors. Study-wide findings and caveats: Using the classifier, cytomegalovirus status was reportedly diagnosed with high specificity and sensitivity. Some V segments (TRBV6-2 and TRBV6-3 among them) were excluded as indistinguishable. Association with HLA alleles at 0.05 false discovery rate was found for around 15,000 TCR beta sequences in a later analysis.

Looked up from germline, CDR1 is SGDLS and CDR2 is YYNGEE. CDR3 length: 15 amino acids. Unmatched junction bases numbered 6, after V lost 0 bases and J lost 5 bases. Material: PBMCs. The receptor comes from a male donor in good health and CMV-seronegative. V usage is TRBV9 and J usage is TRBJ2-5; TRBD1 matches 8 bases. CDR3 sequence: CASSVATGGWETQYF. DNA of the CDR3: TGTGCCAGCAGCGTAGCTACAGGGGGTTGGGAGACCCAGTACTTC.